The 29 T cell receptor beta chains below were found in one sample sequenced in a study of T cell repertoires and HLA-DP antigens. These receptors have no identified antigens. Assay: immunoSEQ multiplex PCR; the TCRdb copy retains only in-frame clones and omits some. The table lists approximately 110,000 clones, nearly 95% of them singletons. Sequenced material: CD4+ T cells from PBMCs. The receptors derive from a woman aged 18-30 years in good health and CMV-seronegative.

V usage is TRBV10-3 and J usage is TRBJ2-1; perhaps TRBD1 as D (6 bases). Germline V gene sequence: CDR1 ENHRY, CDR2 SYGVKD. This CDR3 has 14 residues. V was trimmed by 2 bases and J by 7 bases, leaving 12 bases between them. The CDR3 loop reads CAISEAEQGNEQFF. The CDR3 DNA is TGTGCCATCAGTGAGGCAGAACAGGGAAATGAGCAGTTCTTC.

The chain carries TRBV14 and TRBJ2-1; the D is unclear. V was shortened by 0 bases and J by 9 bases, with 15 bases between the two germline ends. The CDR3 sequence is 15 residues long. CDR1 SGHDN and CDR2 FVKESK come from the germline V gene. CDR3 DNA: TGTGCCAGCAGCCAAGATCACGGGCAGTGGAGTGAGCAGTTCTTC. This gives the protein CASSQDHGQWSEQFF.

The J gene is TRBJ2-2, the V gene TRBV10-2; the D is unclear. The CDR3 is made up of 13 amino acids. The V gene's germline CDR1 is WSHSY and CDR2 SAAADI. V lost 3 bases, J lost 2 bases, and 4 bases lay in between. The CDR3 bases are TGCGCCAGCAGTGAAATCAACACCGGGGAGCTGTTTTTT. This gives the protein CASSEINTGELFF.

In DNA form, the CDR3 reads TGTGCCAGCAGCTTAGAGGGACTAGAGACCCAGTACTTC. The encoded protein is CASSLEGLETQYF. The J gene is TRBJ2-5, the V gene TRBV11-2, with D maybe TRBD2 (6 bases). Trimming removed 0 bases from V and 4 bases from J, with 6 bases in between. CDR1 is SGHAT, CDR2 FQNNGV, per germline. This CDR3 has 13 residues.

This chain links TRBV29-1 with TRBJ2-7, with a tentative D call TRBD2 (6 bases). This CDR3 has 13 residues. The germline gives CDR1 SQVTM, CDR2 ANQGSEA. V lost 1 base and J 6 bases, leaving 13 bases between the germline ends. The CDR3 here is CSVEGTTFGEQYF. In DNA form, the CDR3 reads TGCAGCGTTGAAGGGACTACATTCGGCGAGCAGTACTTC.

This clone was detected many times. The chain couples TRBV25-1 to TRBJ1-1; possibly TRBD1 for D (5 bases). V was cut by 5 bases and J by 7 bases, with 11 bases left in between. CDR3 size: 12 residues. Germline V lookup: CDR1 MGHDK, CDR2 SYGVNS. Here the CDR3 reads CASSTQDSEAFF. The CDR3 DNA sequence: TGTGCCAGCAGTACGCAAGACAGTGAAGCTTTCTTT.

CDR3 in amino acids: CATRRAYVSSGANVLTF. The CDR3 nucleotides are TGCGCCACCCGGAGGGCTTACGTAAGCTCTGGGGCCAACGTCCTGACTTTC. The V and J genes are TRBV5-1 and TRBJ2-6, with a possible D match to TRBD2 (6 bases). Germline assignment: CDR1 SGHRS and CDR2 YFSETQ. The CDR3 runs 17 residues. Between the trimmed V and J ends, which lost 9 bases and 0 bases, there was a span of 19 bases.

J is TRBJ1-1 and V is TRBV6-5; the D gene is possibly TRBD1 (5 bases). The V gene's germline CDR1 is MNHEY and CDR2 SVGAGI. The germline V and J ends were trimmed by 8 bases and 1 base, with 17 bases remaining between them. The CDR3 consists of 15 residues. The CDR3 DNA sequence: TGTGCCAGCTACACCTCCGAAAGGGGGAACACTGAAGCTTTCTTT. This encodes CASYTSERGNTEAFF.

The rearrangement uses TRBV6-1 and TRBJ2-5; 16 bases fit TRBD2. J gave up 5 bases and V 4 bases, and 4 bases lay outside the gene matches. The CDR3 has 16 amino acids. Germline CDR1 and CDR2: MNHNS and SASEGT. Written as DNA, the CDR3 is TGTGCCAGCAGTGCCGGGACTAGCGGGAGGGGTGAGACCCAGTACTTC. It specifies CASSAGTSGRGETQYF.

The rearrangement joins TRBV5-1 to TRBJ1-3, with TRBD1 as a possible D gene (6 bases). Trimming cost V 1 base and J 4 bases, with 18 bases left between them. CDR3 length: 17 amino acids. Germline assignment: CDR1 SGHRS and CDR2 YFSETQ. CDR3 protein: CASSLKLRGSGGNTIYF. In DNA form, the CDR3 reads TGCGCCAGCAGCTTGAAGCTCAGGGGATCGGGGGGAAACACCATATATTTT.

The chain uses TRBV7-9 and TRBJ1-1; D gene unclear. Trimming shortened V by 0 bases and J by 6 bases, and 11 bases separated the two germline ends. The CDR3 has 14 amino acids. Germline CDR1 is SEHNR and CDR2 is FQNEAQ (reference sequence). The CDR3 sequence is CASSLALGQPEAFF. The CDR3 DNA sequence: TGTGCCAGCAGCTTAGCGCTGGGTCAGCCTGAAGCTTTCTTT.

The chain is built from TRBV9 and TRBJ2-2; D not certain. Germline V gene lookup returns CDR1 SGDLS and CDR2 YYNGEE. V was pared by 0 bases and J by 6 bases, with 12 bases between. This CDR3 contains 15 residues. In nucleotides, the CDR3 is TGTGCCAGCAGCGTAGTAGGTACAGCGTCCGGGGAGCTGTTTTTT. Amino acids: CASSVVGTASGELFF. The full variable domain, in which reference TRBV9 and TRBJ2-2 provide the parts outside the CDR3, is DSGVTQTPKHLITATGQRVTLRCSPRSGDLSVYWYQQSLDQGLQFLIQYYNGEERAKGNILERFSAQQFPDLHSELNLSSLELGDSALYFCASSVVGTASGELFFGEGSRLTVL.

Only one count was recorded for this clone. This chain connects TRBV11-1 to TRBJ2-5, with D unresolved. Between the trimmed V and J ends, which lost 6 bases and 3 bases, there was a span of 20 bases. The CDR3 extends over 16 amino acids. The germline CDR1 and CDR2 sequences are SGHAT and FQDESV (reference sequence). The CDR3 sequence: CASRPGLGNGEETQYF. The CDR3 nucleotides are TGTGCCAGCAGGCCTGGGTTAGGTAATGGGGAAGAGACCCAGTACTTC.

The CDR3, as DNA: TGTGCCAGCAGCTTGGGTGGGCTATCCGCGGGGGCAGGAGGCTACACCTTC. Translated, it gives CASSLGGLSAGAGGYTF. The genes are TRBV5-4 and TRBJ1-2; TRBD1 might be the D (6 bases). V shed 0 bases and J shed 8 bases, with 23 bases lying between them. Germline CDR1 and CDR2: SGHNT and YYREEE (reference sequence). The CDR3 is 17 residues long. The full variable domain, rest sourced from reference TRBV5-4 and TRBJ1-2, is ETGVTQSPTHLIKTRGQQVTLRCSSQSGHNTVSWYQQALGQGPQFIFQYYREEENGRGNFPPRFSGLQFPNYSSELNVNALELDDSALYLCASSLGGLSAGAGGYTFGSGTRLTVV.

The V gene is TRBV11-1, the J gene TRBJ2-3; 9 positions match TRBD1. Germline assignment: CDR1 SGHAT and CDR2 FQDESV (reference sequence). The CDR3 consists of 16 residues. V shed 3 bases and J 5 bases; nucleotides not matched to a gene: 9. CDR3 loop: CASSLRGTGQGDTQYF. CDR3 DNA sequence: TGTGCCAGCAGCTTGAGGGGGACAGGGCAGGGAGATACGCAGTATTTT.

This chain's CDR3 is CAISATGTGSYEQYF. CDR3 in DNA: TGTGCCATCAGTGCAACCGGGACAGGGAGCTACGAGCAGTACTTC. The rearrangement joins TRBV10-3 to TRBJ2-7, with 9 bases lining up with TRBD1. The V segment lost 4 bases and the J segment 3 bases; nucleotides outside the gene matches: 7. CDR1 ENHRY and CDR2 SYGVKD come from the germline V gene. The CDR3 contains 15 residues.

The chain has TRBV6-1 and TRBJ1-5; D unresolved. Germline CDR1 is MNHNS and CDR2 is SASEGT. V was pared by 2 bases and J by 0 bases, with 14 bases between. This CDR3 contains 17 residues. The CDR3 sequence is CASSEWASRSSNQPQHF. CDR3 sequence (DNA): TGTGCCAGCAGTGAATGGGCATCTAGAAGTAGCAATCAGCCCCAGCATTTT.

The gene calls are TRBV4-3 and TRBJ2-3; 10 bases are shared with TRBD1. Trimming at V came to 3 bases and at J to 0 bases, leaving 15 bases not matched to a gene. The length of the CDR3 is 20 residues. Germline V gene data show CDR1 as LGHNA and CDR2 as YSLEER. The CDR3 protein is CASSHYPPGQGWSSTDTQYF. In nucleotides, the CDR3 is TGCGCCAGCAGCCACTACCCCCCGGGACAGGGGTGGTCTAGCACAGATACGCAGTATTTT.

The V call is TRBV7-6, the J call TRBJ2-7, with D perhaps being TRBD1 or TRBD2 (5 bases each). Germline CDR1 reads SGHVS; CDR2 reads FNYEAQ. The V and J ends lost 5 bases and 2 bases respectively, with 13 bases between them. The CDR3 is 14 amino acids. Here the CDR3 reads CASSDRDGTYEQYF. CDR3 coding DNA: TGTGCCAGCAGCGACCGGGACGGCACCTACGAGCAGTACTTC.

The chain couples TRBV19 to TRBJ1-4; 7 bases match TRBD1. CDR3 length: 15 amino acids. CDR1 and CDR2 (germline): LNHDA, SQIVND (reference sequence). Germline trimming cut 4 bases from V and 8 bases from J; bases unmatched to any gene: 10. CDR3 DNA sequence: TGTGCCAGTAGTAGTTCAGGGGGTACTCGGGAAAAACTGTTTTTT. Its translation is CASSSSGGTREKLFF.

The J gene is TRBJ2-7, the V gene TRBV2; 12 bases agree with TRBD2. Trimming cost V 0 bases and J 6 bases; bases outside gene matches: 9. CDR3 size: 17 residues. The germline V gene encodes CDR1 SNHLY and CDR2 FYNNEI. CDR3 nucleotides: TGTGCCAGCAGTGAAGCGCGAGTTCAACTAGCGGGGGGCGAGCAGTACTTC. It codes for CASSEARVQLAGGEQYF.

V usage is TRBV5-1 and J usage is TRBJ1-1, with D unresolved. Trimming left V 4 bases short and J 6 bases short, with 22 bases between. The germline gives CDR1 SGHRS, CDR2 YFSETQ. This CDR3 has 16 amino acids. This CDR3 is CASSPRAASGAAEAFF. DNA of the CDR3: TGCGCCAGCAGCCCGCGGGCTGCATCGGGTGCGGCTGAAGCTTTCTTT.

The chain employs TRBV15 and TRBJ2-2; D uncertain. The CDR3 runs to 14 residues. The V and J ends lost 5 bases and 6 bases respectively, with 13 bases between them. The germline CDR1 and CDR2 sequences are LNHNV and YYDKDF (reference sequence). CDR3 nucleotides: TGTGCCACCAGCCCTTTCTACTGGGCCGGGGAGCTGTTTTTT. Translating it yields CATSPFYWAGELFF.

The rearrangement joins TRBV9 to TRBJ2-5; TRBD1 aligns across 9 bases. Looked up from germline, CDR1 is SGDLS and CDR2 is YYNGEE. This CDR3 has 13 amino acids. V shed 5 bases and J 6 bases; nucleotides not matched to a gene: 5. The CDR3 is CASSIGQGKTQYF. The CDR3 DNA reads as TGTGCCAGCAGTATCGGACAGGGGAAGACCCAGTACTTC.

CDR3 sequence reads: CASSSPVGTDPYEQYF. DNA for the CDR3: TGTGCCAGCAGCTCCCCAGTCGGGACAGACCCCTACGAGCAGTACTTC. This sequence joins TRBV28 and TRBJ2-7; 7 bases agree with TRBD1. Germline lookup yields CDR1 MDHEN and CDR2 SYDVKM. The V and J ends lost 6 bases and 2 bases, in that order; junction bases with no gene match: 13. The CDR3 is 16 residues long.

V gene TRBV7-2 combines with J gene TRBJ2-5, with D hard to call. Trimming shortened V by 7 bases and J by 0 bases, and 3 bases separated the two germline ends. The length of the CDR3 is 11 residues. In germline, CDR1 is SGHTA, CDR2 FQGNSA. The CDR3 DNA is TGTGCCAGCACTGACCAAGAGACCCAGTACTTC. Protein sequence: CASTDQETQYF.

This clone has a single count. The chain is built from TRBV10-1 and TRBJ2-3, with 10 bases fitting TRBD2. CDR1 is WNHNN and CDR2 is SYGVQD in the germline V gene (reference sequence). V was clipped by 3 bases and J by 4 bases; unmatched bases: 4. CDR3 size: 15 residues. The CDR3 coding sequence is TGCGCCAGCAGTGATCTAGCGGGAGCGGCAGATACGCAGTATTTT. It is translated as CASSDLAGAADTQYF.

About this clone: The DNA is omitted, as the CDR3 cannot be located on it reliably, and the CDR3 follows TCRdb's listing. This rearrangement joins TRBV21-1 to TRBJ2-1. TRBV21-1 is noted as a pseudogene. A total of 13 residues make up the CDR3, ends included. CDR3 sequence reads: CASSKYPCGEQFF.

V is TRBV2 and J is TRBJ2-7; TRBD1 matches at 10 bases. There are 16 residues in the CDR3. With V trimmed by 2 bases and J by 3 bases, 7 bases remained unmatched. Germline V gives CDR1 SNHLY, CDR2 FYNNEI. CDR3 nucleotide sequence: TGTGCCAGCAGTGAACTTGTAGGGACAGGGGACTACGAGCAGTACTTC. It translates to CASSELVGTGDYEQYF.